This T cell receptor (beta chain) was captured by sequencing in a study of blood T cell repertoires in COVID-19 (dated by TCRdb to 2019 to 2021). The study in broad terms: Samples covering the acute and convalescent phases of COVID-19 were provided by collaborators in the United States, Italy and Spain. Nearly every sample came with metadata listing a de-identified subject ID, COVID-19 status, age in years and sex. The repertoires were made available in a free public database intended to serve as a resource for research on the immune response to SARS-CoV-2. The material from the prospective study consisted of cDNA or gDNA derived from T cells, B-cell-depleted T cells, or PBMCs. Deeply sampled blood TCRbeta repertoires from subjects exposed to, actively infected with, or recovered from COVID-19 were included in the dataset. The samples were drawn from two sources: the first 160 participants of the ongoing ImmuneRACE study, and 1,254 subjects contributed by 6 global collaborators. Where available, HLA class I and class II types were obtained from metadata supplied by the sample provider rather than from assay-based typing.

TCRbeta CDR3 regions were amplified from genomic DNA using the immunoSEQ Assay, a bias-controlled multiplex PCR. The paper's processing steps were these. Nucleated cell counts per sample were estimated from amplification of reference gene primers within the assay. To quantify the absolute abundance of each unique TCRbeta CDR3 rearrangement, sequence reads were collapsed and filtered. For each sample, productive Simpson clonality was calculated as the square root of Simpson's diversity index across productive rearrangements. This is the immuneACCESS table as TCRdb keeps it, with only in-frame sequences that have V and J called. A part of the clones is gone; compared with another copy, unresolved V genes explain less than half, and the rest is unexplained. V and J calls plus clone size are reproduced from that table; the DNA served to infer D and trimming. The sample contains fewer than 200,000 clones, about four fifths of them found a single time. Roughly 10% of the sample comes from the top ten.

Concerning this clone itself: What this receptor recognizes is not known. Nothing much larger sits one base from this clone, and base qualities are not available.

General findings and caveats noted by the study authors: Clinical and demographic metadata were provided uncurated, with the amount varying by source and participant.

The collaborating institutions used their own protocols to collect whole blood in K2EDTA tubes. Collaborator samples were shipped for TCRbeta analysis as frozen whole blood, isolated PBMCs, or DNA extracted from either sample type. CDR1 and CDR2 are drawn from the germline V gene: LGHNA, YSLEER. The CDR3 sequence holds 16 residues, the cysteine and phenylalanine included. Solely the CDR3 DNA is kept, with 48 bases framed from the first base. Relative to germline, V is 3 bases shorter and J is 8 bases shorter, with 22 bases between their ends. Sequenced: peripheral blood. This sequence uses TRBV4-3 and TRBJ1-2, and the D gene may be TRBD1, 6 bases matching. The TCR comes from a man between 65 and 79 years old with active or convalescent COVID-19. The DNA reads as follows: TGCGCCAGCAGCCAGACGGACAGAACCCCCGCCGGCGGCTACACCTTC. This sequence encodes CASSQTDRTPAGGYTF.